This passage covers 32 T cell receptor beta chains from one sample sequenced in a study of shared clonotypes between healthy human individuals. Using immunoSEQ multiplex PCR, the repertoire was profiled, and TCRdb retains in-frame clones only, with some absent. The table includes hundreds of thousands of clones, over 75% detected once. The material sequenced was memory CD8+ T cells sorted from blood. The subset denotes: CD45RO+ cells pooled with CCR7-negative TemRA cells. The receptors stem from a man between 18 and 29 years old in good health.

V gene TRBV27 combines with J gene TRBJ2-7; TRBD2 matches 8 bases. Germline V gene sequence: CDR1 MNHEY, CDR2 SMNVEV (reference sequence). V shed 6 bases and J 2 bases; nucleotides not matched to a gene: 3. The CDR3 covers 13 residues. Written as DNA, the CDR3 is TGTGCCAGCAGCGAGGGACTAGCCTACGAGCAGTACTTC. Protein: CASSEGLAYEQYF.

The J gene is TRBJ2-7, the V gene TRBV11-2; 9 nucleotides line up with TRBD1. The germline V gene encodes CDR1 SGHAT and CDR2 FQNNGV. This CDR3 has 14 residues. The V and J ends lost 0 bases and 3 bases, in that order; junction bases with no gene match: 0. CDR3 protein: CASSLETGGYEQYF. The DNA of the CDR3 is TGTGCCAGCAGCTTAGAGACAGGGGGCTACGAGCAGTACTTC.

The V call is TRBV5-4, the J call TRBJ1-5; tentatively, D is TRBD1 (5 bases). The CDR3 is 15 amino acids. V was shortened by 2 bases and J by 5 bases, with 14 bases between the two germline ends. Per germline, CDR1 SGHNT and CDR2 YYREEE (reference sequence). The CDR3 sequence is CASSFDSWGYQPQHF. CDR3 DNA sequence: TGTGCCAGCAGCTTTGACAGTTGGGGATATCAGCCCCAGCATTTT.

V is TRBV5-4 and J is TRBJ2-1; D ambiguous. This CDR3 contains 12 residues. V was shortened by 2 bases and J by 8 bases, with 8 bases between the two germline ends. Germline CDR1 and CDR2: SGHNT and YYREEE (reference sequence). CDR3 in DNA: TGTGCCAGCAGCTTAGGTTTCGATGAGCAGTTCTTC. Protein sequence: CASSLGFDEQFF.

This sequence joins TRBV27 and TRBJ1-5; D call uncertain. With 5 bases removed from V and 4 bases from J, the gap between germline ends came to 6 bases. Germline CDR1 and CDR2: MNHEY and SMNVEV (reference sequence). The CDR3 has 12 amino acids. CDR3 residues: CASSPRNQPQHF. Here the CDR3 DNA reads TGTGCCAGCAGTCCCCGAAATCAGCCCCAGCATTTT.

This chain uses TRBV7-9 with TRBJ1-1; TRBD1 matches at 8 bases. V shed 4 bases, J shed 3 bases, and the junction held 10 bases outside the gene matches. The CDR3 consists of 16 residues. Germline values: CDR1 SEHNR, CDR2 FQNEAQ (reference sequence). DNA of the CDR3: TGTGCCAGCAGCTACGGGACAGGCGTGATGGACACTGAAGCTTTCTTT. This gives the protein CASSYGTGVMDTEAFF. The entire variable domain, with the rest obtained from reference TRBV7-9 and TRBJ1-1, is as follows: DTGVSQNPRHKITKRGQNVTFRCDPISEHNRLYWYRQTLGQGPEFLTYFQNEAQLEKSRLLSDRFSAERPKGSFSTLEIQRTEQGDSAMYLCASSYGTGVMDTEAFFGQGTRLTVV.

V usage is TRBV7-6 and J usage is TRBJ2-3; D is perhaps TRBD2 (7 bases). The germline V and J ends were trimmed by 0 bases and 5 bases, with 33 bases remaining between them. In germline, CDR1 is SGHVS, CDR2 FNYEAQ. CDR3 length equals 22 residues. The CDR3 is CASSLAPMMYRRGGQEGDTQYF. The CDR3 DNA is TGTGCCAGCAGCTTAGCGCCGATGATGTACAGGAGGGGGGGGCAAGAGGGAGATACGCAGTATTTT.

This clone occurred once. A much larger clone is a single base away; this may be a read error. This rearrangement joins TRBV25-1 to TRBJ2-7; D not certain. There are 13 residues in the CDR3. Looked up from germline, CDR1 is MGHDK and CDR2 is SYGVNS. The ends were cut back, 0 bases at V and 3 bases at J, with 6 bases in the middle. CDR3 sequence: CASSEYGGYEQYF. CDR3 DNA sequence: TGTGCCAGCAGTGAATATGGCGGCTACGAGCAGTACTTC.

V usage is TRBV6-5 and J usage is TRBJ1-1, with a possible D match to TRBD1 (6 bases). CDR1 and CDR2 (germline): MNHEY, SVGAGI. The V end was cut by 4 bases, the J end by 0 bases, with 15 bases between. CDR3 length equals 16 residues. In nucleotides, the CDR3 is TGTGCCAGCAGTTTGACTACAGGGCTCATGAACACTGAAGCTTTCTTT. This encodes CASSLTTGLMNTEAFF.

This clone turned up a few times. The chain links TRBV10-3 to TRBJ1-1, with D tentatively TRBD1 (5 bases). Germline assignment: CDR1 ENHRY and CDR2 SYGVKD. The CDR3 runs to 15 residues. Trimming pared 8 bases from V and 1 base from J, leaving 17 bases between. The CDR3 bases are TGTGCCATCGGACACAACCCGCTTACGAACACTGAAGCTTTCTTT. The encoded protein is CAIGHNPLTNTEAFF.

This sequence joins TRBV5-1 and TRBJ1-1; 8 bases agree with TRBD1. The CDR3 consists of 15 residues. With V trimmed by 3 bases and J by 7 bases, 11 bases remained unmatched. Germline loops: CDR1 SGHRS, CDR2 YFSETQ. The CDR3 sequence is CASSSLDRGIFEAFF. As DNA, the CDR3 is TGCGCCAGCAGCTCCCTTGACAGGGGTATATTTGAAGCTTTCTTT.

This clone has at least ten counts. V is TRBV27 and J is TRBJ2-3; TRBD1 matches 8 bases. The length of the CDR3 is 17 residues. Germline-derived CDR1 and CDR2 are MNHEY and SMNVEV (reference sequence). The ends lost 1 base at V and 4 bases at J; junction bases unmatched: 10. The CDR3 DNA reads TGTGCCAGCAGTTTATGGGGGTTGACAGGGGACTCAGATACGCAGTATTTT. It is translated as CASSLWGLTGDSDTQYF.

The gene calls are TRBV30 and TRBJ1-5; 10 bases fit TRBD1. CDR1 and CDR2 from the germline V gene are GTSNPN and SVGIG (reference sequence). The CDR3 is made up of 17 amino acids. Unmatched junction bases numbered 20, after V lost 5 bases and J lost 10 bases. Here the CDR3 reads CAWDYRERGQGDCPQHF. The CDR3 DNA reads TGTGCCTGGGATTACCGGGAGAGAGGACAGGGGGATTGTCCCCAGCATTTT.

In its sample, this clone was seen once. V gene TRBV6-5 combines with J gene TRBJ2-2; a weak D match, TRBD2 (6 bases). V was trimmed by 8 bases and J by 0 bases, leaving 13 bases between them. The CDR3 is 15 amino acids. CDR1 is MNHEY and CDR2 is SVGAGI in the germline V gene. The CDR3 here is CASGRSLTNTGELFF. Written as DNA, the CDR3 is TGTGCCAGCGGGAGGTCCCTTACGAACACCGGGGAGCTGTTTTTT.

This clone has just one count. The chain combines TRBV27 with TRBJ1-6; D is perhaps TRBD1 (5 bases). Germline CDR1 MNHEY, CDR2 SMNVEV (reference sequence). V dropped 1 base and J dropped 8 bases, with 9 bases sitting between them. This CDR3 is 14 amino acids long. The CDR3 sequence: CASSLWGLDSPLHF. CDR3 nucleotides: TGTGCCAGCAGTTTATGGGGGTTGGATTCACCCCTCCACTTT.

This clone was observed at least ten times. V gene TRBV28 combines with J gene TRBJ2-7; D gene ambiguous. The germline V gene encodes CDR1 MDHEN and CDR2 SYDVKM. This CDR3 comprises 12 residues. Trimming cost V 4 bases and J 6 bases, with 10 bases left between them. This CDR3 reads CASSSLRLEQYF. CDR3 in DNA: TGTGCCAGCAGTTCCCTGCGACTCGAGCAGTACTTC.

V gene TRBV29-1 combines with J gene TRBJ2-3; 13 positions agree with TRBD2. With V trimmed by 7 bases and J by 4 bases, 8 bases remained unmatched. Germline CDR1 SQVTM, CDR2 ANQGSEA. This CDR3 spans 15 amino acids. The CDR3 region has the DNA TGCAGCGCCATGAGGACTAGCGGGAGAGCAGATACGCAGTATTTT. This translates into CSAMRTSGRADTQYF.

This clone turned up a few times. This chain uses TRBV10-3 with TRBJ2-7; TRBD2 matches 11 bases. The J segment lost 6 bases and the V segment lost 6 bases, leaving 7 bases of the junction unmatched. This CDR3 has 14 residues. Per germline, CDR1 ENHRY and CDR2 SYGVKD. CDR3 sequence: CAIRDIAGGGEQYF. Here the CDR3 DNA reads TGTGCCATCAGAGACATAGCGGGAGGGGGCGAGCAGTACTTC.

The chain couples TRBV5-1 to TRBJ2-6; unclear D gene. Trimming left V 3 bases short and J 2 bases short, with 9 bases between. CDR1 and CDR2 from the germline V gene are SGHRS and YFSETQ. The CDR3 totals 15 residues. This CDR3 is CASSSGPAGANVLTF. The DNA for the CDR3 is TGCGCCAGCAGCTCCGGGCCCGCTGGGGCCAACGTCCTGACTTTC.

V gene TRBV5-8 combines with J gene TRBJ2-7; 13 bases line up with TRBD2. This CDR3 has 18 amino acids. Germline V gene lookup returns CDR1 SGHTS and CDR2 YDEGEE. With 4 bases clipped from V and 6 bases from J, the junction kept 16 bases outside the gene matches. Here the CDR3 reads CASSLYRTSGSPASEQYF. CDR3 sequence (DNA): TGTGCCAGCAGCCTCTACCGGACTAGCGGGAGTCCGGCCAGCGAGCAGTACTTC.

This clone occurred once. As DNA, the CDR3 is TGCGCCAGCAGCCAAGACCCTGCTCTACGCAGGGGGCTGGATTCACCCCTCCACTTT. It is translated as CASSQDPALRRGLDSPLHF. This chain links TRBV4-1 with TRBJ1-6, with 8 bases identical to TRBD1. This CDR3 has 19 residues. J gave up 8 bases and V 0 bases, and 15 bases lay outside the gene matches. Germline values: CDR1 MGHRA, CDR2 YSYEKL.

This chain joins TRBV27 and TRBJ1-2, with TRBD1 as a possible D gene (5 bases). CDR3 length: 16 amino acids. V was cut by 2 bases and J by 1 base, with 14 bases left in between. Germline V gene data show CDR1 as MNHEY and CDR2 as SMNVEV (reference sequence). The CDR3 bases are TGTGCCAGCAGTTTAACACAAGGGACTTATAACTATGGCTACACCTTC. Protein product: CASSLTQGTYNYGYTF.

The genes are TRBV14 and TRBJ2-3, with TRBD2 identical over 7 bases. This CDR3 comprises 17 residues. Trimming took 3 bases from V and 3 from J; bases not matched to a gene: 12. Germline V gives CDR1 SGHDN, CDR2 FVKESK. Written as DNA, the CDR3 is TGTGCCAGCAGCCAGGGACTACCGGGACTGTTAACAGATACGCAGTATTTT. This codes for CASSQGLPGLLTDTQYF.

J is TRBJ2-3 and V is TRBV11-2, with D possibly TRBD2 on 5 matching bases. The CDR3 runs to 16 residues. Germline V gives CDR1 SGHAT, CDR2 FQNNGV. V lost 2 bases and J lost 2, with 14 bases in between. The CDR3 DNA reads as TGTGCCAGCAGCTTAAACCCGCTAGCAGTCACAGATACGCAGTATTTT. It is translated as CASSLNPLAVTDTQYF.

This clone showed up just a few times. The rearrangement uses TRBV7-9 and TRBJ2-6, with D possibly being TRBD1 (6 bases). Germline CDR1 reads SEHNR; CDR2 reads FQNEAQ (reference sequence). V lost 2 bases to trimming and J lost 4 bases, with 12 bases between them. The CDR3 is 16 amino acids. CDR3 region: CASSLFQGPGANVLTF. CDR3 nucleotides: TGTGCCAGCAGCTTATTTCAGGGGCCGGGGGCCAACGTCCTGACTTTC.

This clone was counted a single time. V is TRBV7-9 and J is TRBJ2-7, with 8 bases lining up with TRBD1. The CDR3 totals 15 residues. Trimming at V came to 5 bases and at J to 2 bases, leaving 8 bases not matched to a gene. Germline-derived CDR1 and CDR2 are SEHNR and FQNEAQ (reference sequence). The CDR3 nucleotides read TGTGCCAGCAGCAACCCAGGGACAGGAGCCTACGAGCAGTACTTC. Protein: CASSNPGTGAYEQYF. The full variable domain, its missing parts supplied by reference TRBV7-9 and TRBJ2-7, is DTGVSQNPRHKITKRGQNVTFRCDPISEHNRLYWYRQTLGQGPEFLTYFQNEAQLEKSRLLSDRFSAERPKGSFSTLEIQRTEQGDSAMYLCASSNPGTGAYEQYFGPGTRLTVT.

About this clone: Other DNA sequences within the sample encode an identical CDR3. V gene TRBV11-2 combines with J gene TRBJ2-7; D uncertain. Germline CDR1 SGHAT, CDR2 FQNNGV. Deletions cut 0 bases from V and 4 bases from J, with 7 bases between. The CDR3 is made up of 13 amino acids. In DNA, the CDR3 is TGTGCCAGCAGCTTAGAACGGAGATACGAGCAGTACTTC. Encoded protein: CASSLERRYEQYF.

The chain recombines TRBV4-1 with TRBJ1-1; D gene ambiguous. The germline gives CDR1 MGHRA, CDR2 YSYEKL. Trimming stripped 7 bases from V and 4 bases from J, with 13 bases between. The CDR3 has 13 residues. The CDR3, as DNA: TGCGCCAGCATCCACAGCAAGACCACTGAAGCTTTCTTT. Protein sequence: CASIHSKTTEAFF.

Comment on this clone: A much larger clone differs from this one at a single base, so this may be a read error. Other DNA sequences in the same sample also yield this CDR3. This sequence joins TRBV6-1 and TRBJ2-3, with 11 bases identical to TRBD2. The length of the CDR3 is 15 residues. Germline V CDR1 and CDR2: MNHNS, SASEGT. J lost 4 bases, V lost 2 bases, and 2 bases had no gene match. The CDR3, as DNA: TGTGCCAGCAGTGAACTAGCGGGGGGACCAGATACGCAGTATTTT. It translates to CASSELAGGPDTQYF.

The chain couples TRBV9 to TRBJ1-2; no definite D call. Trimming took off 3 bases at V and 4 bases at J, with 4 bases between the two ends. The CDR3 length is 11 residues. Germline CDR1 is SGDLS and CDR2 is YYNGEE. The CDR3 DNA sequence: TGTGCCAGCAGCGGATTCTATGGCTACACCTTC. It translates to CASSGFYGYTF.

J is TRBJ2-2 and V is TRBV6-1; D tentatively fits TRBD1 or TRBD2 (5 bases each). The V end lost 7 bases, the J end lost 3 bases, and 15 bases lay between the germline ends. The germline V gene encodes CDR1 MNHNS and CDR2 SASEGT. This CDR3 contains 15 residues. The CDR3: CASTGMGPHTGELFF. The CDR3 DNA follows: TGTGCCAGCACCGGAATGGGACCCCACACCGGGGAGCTGTTTTTT.

The chain is built from TRBV10-2 and TRBJ2-2; D gene uncertain. This CDR3 contains 14 residues. Germline V gives CDR1 WSHSY, CDR2 SAAADI. V was cut by 4 bases and J by 5 bases, with 11 bases left in between. The CDR3 reads CASSADRTTGELFF. The CDR3 DNA reads TGCGCCAGCAGTGCGGACCGAACTACCGGGGAGCTGTTTTTT.